This TCR beta chain emerged from a study of OX40 agonist ivuxolimab in advanced cancers. Profiling relied on immunoSEQ multiplex PCR, and the TCRdb table lists in-frame clones only, not all of them. In the table there are over 65,000 clones, roughly 89% of which are singletons. General study points: Partial responders treated at 0.1-3.0 mg/kg exhibited clonal expansion among the lowest measured.

Comments on this clone: What it binds is unknown.

The ends were cut back, 3 bases at V and 11 bases at J, with 20 bases in the middle. Germline V gene sequence: CDR1 LNHNV, CDR2 YYDKDF (reference sequence). There are 15 residues in the CDR3. The clonotype originates from an adult with an advanced solid tumor such as melanoma, head and neck, liver or kidney cancer. V gene TRBV15 combines with J gene TRBJ1-5; D remains ambiguous. The sample here was CD4+ or CD8+ T cells sorted from blood, taken in a trial of the OX40 agonist ivuxolimab. The CDR3 region is CATSRGPGGPGAQHF. CDR3 bases: TGTGCCACCAGCAGGGGTCCCGGCGGACCGGGAGCCCAGCATTTT.